This T cell receptor beta chain stems from a study of regulatory dendritic cells for organ transplantation. The germline V and J ends were trimmed by 3 bases and 0 bases, with 11 bases remaining between them. The CDR3 is 15 residues long. Germline V gene data show CDR1 as SGHVS and CDR2 as FQNEAQ. Regarding this clone: The antigen is unknown.

The method was immunoSEQ multiplex PCR; TCRdb's version includes in-frame clones alone and lacks a portion of them. The sample shows over 9,000 clones, under 80% of them seen only once. Whole-study results and caveats: Mature dendritic cells appeared to drive more memory CD8+ clonal expansion than regulatory ones.

Memory T cells were CD45RO+, naive were CD45RA+, sorted by FACS. The specimen was memory CD8+ T cells from blood. Subset given: CD45RO+ memory T cells. The gene calls are TRBV7-8 and TRBJ1-1; no definite D call. This receptor was obtained from a human donor in good health. The CDR3 sequence: CASSFTHGMNTEAFF. In DNA, the CDR3 is TGTGCCAGCAGCTTTACGCACGGAATGAACACTGAAGCTTTCTTT.